This T cell receptor beta chain is from a study of shared clonotypes between healthy human individuals. Overall study: Per-donor plates numbered three CD4 naive, three CD4 memory, two CD8 naive and one CD8 memory.

Sequenced by immunoSEQ multiplex PCR; TCRdb stores in-frame clones only, minus some. The sample contains approximately 740,000 clones, less than 85% of which appear only once. CDR1 is LNHDA, CDR2 SQIVND, per germline (reference sequence). V lost 7 bases to trimming and J lost 8 bases, with 11 bases between them. This CDR3 is built from 12 residues. The healthy adult donors were HIV-negative and reported no recent acute infections or vaccinations. Sequenced: memory CD4+ T cells sorted from blood. Subset indicated: CD45RA-negative fraction. The sequence came from a woman between 25 and 40 years old in good health. The V and J genes are TRBV19 and TRBJ2-2; a possible D gene is TRBD1 (5 bases). For the CDR3, the DNA is TGTGCCAGTAATCTGGGGCAGGGGGAGCTGTTTTTT. It codes for CASNLGQGELFF. The full variable domain, rest sourced from reference TRBV19 and TRBJ2-2, is DGGITQSPKYLFRKEGQNVTLSCEQNLNHDAMYWYRQDPGQGLRLIYYSQIVNDFQKGDIAEGYSVSREKKESFPLTVTSAQKNPTAFYLCASNLGQGELFFGEGSRLTVL.